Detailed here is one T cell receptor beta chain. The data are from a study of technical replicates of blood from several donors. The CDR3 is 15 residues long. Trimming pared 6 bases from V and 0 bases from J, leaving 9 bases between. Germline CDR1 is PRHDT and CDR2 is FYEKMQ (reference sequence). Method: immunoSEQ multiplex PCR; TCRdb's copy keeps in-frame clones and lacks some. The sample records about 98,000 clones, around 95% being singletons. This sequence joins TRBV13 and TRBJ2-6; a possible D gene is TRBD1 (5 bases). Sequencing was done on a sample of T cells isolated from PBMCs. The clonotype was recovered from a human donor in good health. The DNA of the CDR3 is TGTGCCAGCAGAGAAAGGGGCTCTGGGGCCAACGTCCTGACTTTC. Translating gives CASRERGSGANVLTF.